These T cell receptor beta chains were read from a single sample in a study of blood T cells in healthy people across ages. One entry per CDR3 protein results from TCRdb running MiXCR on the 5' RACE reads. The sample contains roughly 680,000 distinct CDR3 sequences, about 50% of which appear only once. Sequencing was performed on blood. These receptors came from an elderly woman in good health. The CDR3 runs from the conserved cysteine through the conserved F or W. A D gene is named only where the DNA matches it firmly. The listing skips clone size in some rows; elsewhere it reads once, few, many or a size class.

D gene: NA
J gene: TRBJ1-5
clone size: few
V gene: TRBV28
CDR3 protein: CASRSPEVHQPQHF
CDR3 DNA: TGTGCCAGCAGGAGCCCAGAGGTCCATCAGCCCCAGCATTTT

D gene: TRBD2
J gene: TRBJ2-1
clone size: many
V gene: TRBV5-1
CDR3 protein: CASSPTPGLAGFEQFF
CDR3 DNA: TGCGCCAGCAGCCCAACACCGGGACTAGCGGGATTCGAGCAGTTCTTC

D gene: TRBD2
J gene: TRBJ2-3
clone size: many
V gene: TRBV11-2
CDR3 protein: CASRIWAGGSTDTQYF
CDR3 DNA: TGTGCCAGCAGGATTTGGGCGGGGGGAAGCACAGATACGCAGTATTTT

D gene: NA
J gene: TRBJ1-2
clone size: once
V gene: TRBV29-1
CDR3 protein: CSVGIQANYGYTF
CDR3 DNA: TGCAGCGTTGGAATTCAGGCTAACTATGGCTACACCTTC

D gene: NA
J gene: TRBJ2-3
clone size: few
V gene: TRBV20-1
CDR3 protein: CSALQPEYRTDTQYF
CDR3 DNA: TGCAGTGCTCTACAACCTGAATACCGCACAGATACGCAGTATTTT

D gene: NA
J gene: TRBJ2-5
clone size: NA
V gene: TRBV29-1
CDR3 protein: CSVDSLETQYF
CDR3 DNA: TGCAGCGTTGACAGCCTAGAGACCCAGTACTTC

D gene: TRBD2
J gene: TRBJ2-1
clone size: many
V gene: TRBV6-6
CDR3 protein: CASGGSSGVLNEQFF
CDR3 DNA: TGTGCCAGCGGAGGATCCAGCGGGGTCCTCAATGAGCAGTTCTTC

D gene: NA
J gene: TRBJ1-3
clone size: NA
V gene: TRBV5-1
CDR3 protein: CASSFSTGARSGNTIYF
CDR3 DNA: TGCGCCAGCAGCTTTTCAACCGGGGCCCGCTCTGGAAACACCATATATTTT

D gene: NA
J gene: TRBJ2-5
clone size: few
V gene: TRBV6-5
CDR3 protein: CASSYSLGTQYF
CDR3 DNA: TGTGCCAGCAGTTATAGTTTAGGGACCCAGTACTTC

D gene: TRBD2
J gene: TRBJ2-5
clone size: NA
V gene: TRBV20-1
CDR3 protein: CSAREAQRGQETQYF
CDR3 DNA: TGCAGTGCTAGAGAAGCCCAGCGGGGCCAAGAGACCCAGTACTTC

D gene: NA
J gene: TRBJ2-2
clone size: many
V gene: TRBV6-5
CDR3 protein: CASSYVGLSGPGELFF
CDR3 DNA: TGTGCCAGCAGTTACGTGGGACTCTCCGGACCCGGGGAGCTGTTTTTT

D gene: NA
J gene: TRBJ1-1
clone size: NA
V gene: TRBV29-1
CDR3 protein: CSVGQWENTEAFF
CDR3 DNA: TGCAGCGTAGGACAATGGGAGAACACTGAAGCTTTCTTT

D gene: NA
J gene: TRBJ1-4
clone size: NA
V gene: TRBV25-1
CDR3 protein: CASSESVGRTGPEKLFF
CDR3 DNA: TGTGCCAGCAGTGAATCCGTCGGGAGGACCGGCCCAGAAAAACTGTTTTTT

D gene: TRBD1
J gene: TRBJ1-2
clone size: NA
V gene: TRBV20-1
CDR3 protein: CSGRTGANYGYTF
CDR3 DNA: TGCAGTGGAAGGACAGGAGCTAACTATGGCTACACCTTC

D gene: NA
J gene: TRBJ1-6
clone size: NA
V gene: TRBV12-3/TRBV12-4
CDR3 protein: CASSLFGDSSPLHF
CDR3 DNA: TGTGCCAGCAGTTTGTTCGGAGACAGTTCACCCCTCCACTTT

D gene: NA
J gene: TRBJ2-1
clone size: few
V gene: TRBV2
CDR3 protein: CASNRETYNEQFF
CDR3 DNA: TGTGCCAGCAATCGGGAGACCTACAATGAGCAGTTCTTC

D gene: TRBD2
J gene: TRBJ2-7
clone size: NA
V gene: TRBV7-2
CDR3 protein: CASSLAGTTPSEQYF
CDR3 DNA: TGTGCCAGCAGCTTAGCCGGGACTACGCCCTCCGAGCAGTACTTC

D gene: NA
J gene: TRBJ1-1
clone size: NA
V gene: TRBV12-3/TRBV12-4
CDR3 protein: CASSFSGALAFF
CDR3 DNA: TGTGCCAGCAGTTTTTCGGGGGCCCTAGCTTTCTTT

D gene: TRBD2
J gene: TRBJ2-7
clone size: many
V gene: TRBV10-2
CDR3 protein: CASRLAGAYEQYF
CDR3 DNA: TGCGCCAGCAGACTAGCGGGGGCCTACGAGCAGTACTTC

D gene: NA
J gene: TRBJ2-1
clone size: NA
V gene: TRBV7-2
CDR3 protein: CANSLPGGDSYNGQFF
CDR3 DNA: TGTGCCAACAGCTTACCCGGAGGGGACTCCTACAATGGGCAGTTCTTC

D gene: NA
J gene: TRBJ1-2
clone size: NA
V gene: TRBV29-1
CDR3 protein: CSVEGGPGNYGYTF
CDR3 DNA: TGCAGCGTTGAGGGGGGACCAGGGAACTATGGCTACACCTTC

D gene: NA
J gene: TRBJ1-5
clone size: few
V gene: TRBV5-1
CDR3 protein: CASSLEADLQPQHF
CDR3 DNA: TGCGCCAGCAGCTTGGAAGCCGACCTCCAGCCCCAGCATTTT

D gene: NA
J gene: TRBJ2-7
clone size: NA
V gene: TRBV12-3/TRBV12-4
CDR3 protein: CASSFEGKYEQYF
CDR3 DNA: TGTGCCAGCAGTTTTGAGGGAAAATACGAGCAGTACTTC

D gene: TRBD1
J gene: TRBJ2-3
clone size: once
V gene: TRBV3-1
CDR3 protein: CASSQTGGTDTQYF
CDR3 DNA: TGTGCCAGCAGCCAAACAGGGGGAACAGATACGCAGTATTTT

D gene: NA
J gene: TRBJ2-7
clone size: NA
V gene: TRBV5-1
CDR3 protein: CASSGPQGNYEQYF
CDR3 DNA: TGCGCCAGCAGCGGCCCCCAGGGGAACTACGAGCAGTACTTC

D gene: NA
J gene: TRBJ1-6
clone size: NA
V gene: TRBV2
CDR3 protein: CASNLQGRNSPPHF
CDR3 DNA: TGTGCCAGCAATTTACAGGGCCGTAATTCACCCCCCCACTTT

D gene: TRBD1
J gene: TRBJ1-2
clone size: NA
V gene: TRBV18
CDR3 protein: CASSRNRGENYGYTF
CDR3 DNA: TGTGCCAGCTCGCGAAACAGGGGGGAAAACTATGGCTACACCTTC

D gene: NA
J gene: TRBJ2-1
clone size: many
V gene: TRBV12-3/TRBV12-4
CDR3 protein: CASIYGHIYNEQFF
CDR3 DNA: TGTGCCAGCATCTATGGGCACATATACAATGAGCAGTTCTTC

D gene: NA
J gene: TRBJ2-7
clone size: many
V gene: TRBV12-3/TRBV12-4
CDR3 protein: CASRRSVDRAYEQYF
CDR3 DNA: TGTGCCAGCAGACGCTCGGTTGACAGAGCCTACGAGCAGTACTTC

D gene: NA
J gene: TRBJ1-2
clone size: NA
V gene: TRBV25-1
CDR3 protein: CASSESGGRCGYTF
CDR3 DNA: TGTGCCAGCAGTGAGAGTGGGGGCCGGTGTGGCTACACCTTC

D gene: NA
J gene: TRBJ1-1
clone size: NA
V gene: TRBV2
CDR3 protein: CASSDTRRRTEAFF
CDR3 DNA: TGTGCCAGCAGTGATACGAGGAGAAGAACTGAAGCTTTCTTT

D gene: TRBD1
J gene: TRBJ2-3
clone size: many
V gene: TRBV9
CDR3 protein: CASSRTGVGDTQYF
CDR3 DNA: TGTGCCAGCAGCCGGACAGGGGTTGGAGATACGCAGTATTTT

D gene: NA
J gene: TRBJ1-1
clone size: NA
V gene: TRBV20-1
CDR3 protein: CSARNRVAEAFF
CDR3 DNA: TGCAGTGCTAGAAACAGGGTGGCTGAAGCTTTCTTT

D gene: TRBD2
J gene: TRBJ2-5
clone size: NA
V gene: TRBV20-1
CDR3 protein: CSGRGGGFQETQYF
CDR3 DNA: TGCAGTGGAAGGGGCGGGGGATTCCAAGAGACCCAGTACTTC

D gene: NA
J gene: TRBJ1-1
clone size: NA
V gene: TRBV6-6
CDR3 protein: CASTVGRTEAFF
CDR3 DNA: TGTGCCAGCACCGTCGGTCGGACTGAAGCTTTCTTT

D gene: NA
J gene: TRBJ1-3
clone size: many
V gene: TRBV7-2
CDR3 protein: CASSRDTSSGNTIYF
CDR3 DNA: TGTGCCAGCAGCCGCGACACAAGCTCTGGAAACACCATATATTTT

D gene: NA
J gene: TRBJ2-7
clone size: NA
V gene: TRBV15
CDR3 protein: CATSRGEGSRSYEQYF
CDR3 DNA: TGTGCCACCAGCAGAGGCGAGGGAAGTCGTAGTTACGAGCAGTACTTC

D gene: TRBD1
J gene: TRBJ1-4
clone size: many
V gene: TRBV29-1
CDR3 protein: CSVEGRDRTGKLFF
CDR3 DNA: TGCAGCGTTGAGGGGCGGGATAGGACAGGAAAACTGTTTTTT

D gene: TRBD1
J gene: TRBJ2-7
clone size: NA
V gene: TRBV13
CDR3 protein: CASSPTTGSSYEQYF
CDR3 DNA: TGTGCCAGCAGCCCCACGACAGGGAGCTCCTACGAGCAGTACTTC

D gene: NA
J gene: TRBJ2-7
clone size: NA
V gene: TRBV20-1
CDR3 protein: CSGLHSYEQYF
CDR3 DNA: TGCAGTGGACTGCACTCCTACGAGCAGTACTTC

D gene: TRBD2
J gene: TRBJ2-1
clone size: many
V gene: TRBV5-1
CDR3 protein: CASSLVSSGVSNEQFF
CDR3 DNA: TGCGCCAGCAGCTTGGTGTCTAGCGGCGTATCCAATGAGCAGTTCTTC